This T cell receptor (beta chain) was retrieved from a study of cytomegalovirus exposure and HLA in healthy donors. The primer mix had 60 Vbeta and 13 Jbeta primers. Sequencing was performed with immunoSEQ multiplex PCR; in TCRdb, only in-frame clones are kept and a portion is missing. This sample has 150,000 to 200,000 clones, with more than 80% found just once. This CDR3 comprises 13 residues. Germline CDR1 and CDR2: SGHRS and YFSETQ. Trimming shortened V by 0 bases and J by 4 bases, and 5 bases separated the two germline ends. In this sample, this clone turned up once. Sample: PBMCs. The receptor comes from a man younger than 30 in good health and CMV-seronegative. V usage is TRBV5-1 and J usage is TRBJ1-5, with unresolved D. DNA for the CDR3: TGCGCCAGCAGCTTGGACGGGAATCAGCCCCAGCATTTT. It encodes CASSLDGNQPQHF.